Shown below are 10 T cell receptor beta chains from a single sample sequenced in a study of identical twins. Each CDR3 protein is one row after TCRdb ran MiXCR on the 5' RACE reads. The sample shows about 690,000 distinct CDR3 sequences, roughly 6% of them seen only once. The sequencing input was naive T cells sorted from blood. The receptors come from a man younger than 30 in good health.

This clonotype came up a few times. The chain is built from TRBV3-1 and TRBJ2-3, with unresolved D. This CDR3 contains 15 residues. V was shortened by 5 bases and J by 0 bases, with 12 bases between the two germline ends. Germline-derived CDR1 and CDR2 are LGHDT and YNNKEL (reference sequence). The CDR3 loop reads CASSAEVTSTDTQYF. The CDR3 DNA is TGTGCCAGCAGCGCCGAGGTCACTAGCACAGATACGCAGTATTTT.

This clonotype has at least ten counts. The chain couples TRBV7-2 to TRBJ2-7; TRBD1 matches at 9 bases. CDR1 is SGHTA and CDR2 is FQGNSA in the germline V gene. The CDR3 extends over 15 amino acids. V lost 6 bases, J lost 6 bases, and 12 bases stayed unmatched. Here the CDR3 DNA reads TGTGCCAGCAGGTCAGCTGGGACAGGGTACCGCGAGCAGTACTTC. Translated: CASRSAGTGYREQYF.

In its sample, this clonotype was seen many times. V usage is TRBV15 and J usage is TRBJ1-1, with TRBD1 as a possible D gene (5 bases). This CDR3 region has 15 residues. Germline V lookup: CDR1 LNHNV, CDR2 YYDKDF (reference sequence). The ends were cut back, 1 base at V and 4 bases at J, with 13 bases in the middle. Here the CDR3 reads CATSRVQGLSTEAFF. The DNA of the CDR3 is TGTGCCACCAGCAGAGTTCAGGGCTTGAGCACTGAAGCTTTCTTT.

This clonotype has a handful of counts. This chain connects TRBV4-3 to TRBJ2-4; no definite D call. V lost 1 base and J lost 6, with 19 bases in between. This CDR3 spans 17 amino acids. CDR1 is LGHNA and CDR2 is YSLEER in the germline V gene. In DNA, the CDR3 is TGCGCCAGCAGCCAAGGTTTATCGATCCAGCCCCGAAACATTCAGTACTTC. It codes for CASSQGLSIQPRNIQYF.

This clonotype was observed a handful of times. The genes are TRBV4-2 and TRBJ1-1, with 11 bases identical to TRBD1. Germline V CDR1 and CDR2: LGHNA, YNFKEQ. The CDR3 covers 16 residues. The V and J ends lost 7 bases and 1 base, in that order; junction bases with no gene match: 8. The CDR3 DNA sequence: TGTGCCAGCACCCCCGGGACAGGGGGAGGGAACACTGAAGCTTTCTTT. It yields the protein CASTPGTGGGNTEAFF.

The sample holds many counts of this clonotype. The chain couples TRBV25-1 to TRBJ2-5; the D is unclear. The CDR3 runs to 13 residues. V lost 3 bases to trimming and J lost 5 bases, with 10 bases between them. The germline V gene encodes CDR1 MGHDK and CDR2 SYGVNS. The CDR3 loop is CASSEVLPETQYF. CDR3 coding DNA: TGTGCCAGCAGTGAGGTCCTTCCGGAGACCCAGTACTTC.

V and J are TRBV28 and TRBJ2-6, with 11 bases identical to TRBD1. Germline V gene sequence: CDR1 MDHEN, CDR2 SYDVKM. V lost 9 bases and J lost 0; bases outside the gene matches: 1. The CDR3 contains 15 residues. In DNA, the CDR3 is TGTGCCAGTGGGACAGGGGGCTCTGGGGCCAACGTCCTGACTTTC. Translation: CASGTGGSGANVLTF. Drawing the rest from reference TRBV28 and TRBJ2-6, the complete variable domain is DVKVTQSSRYLVKRTGEKVFLECVQDMDHENMFWYRQDPGLGLRLIYFSYDVKMKEKGDIPEGYSVSREKKERFSLILESASTNQTSMYLCASGTGGSGANVLTFGAGSRLTVL.

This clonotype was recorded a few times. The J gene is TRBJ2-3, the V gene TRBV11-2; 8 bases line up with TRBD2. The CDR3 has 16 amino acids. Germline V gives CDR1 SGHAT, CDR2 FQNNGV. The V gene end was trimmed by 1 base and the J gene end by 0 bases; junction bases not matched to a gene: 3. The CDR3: CASSLVPGGSTDTQYF. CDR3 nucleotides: TGTGCCAGCAGCTTAGTGCCGGGAGGGAGCACAGATACGCAGTATTTT. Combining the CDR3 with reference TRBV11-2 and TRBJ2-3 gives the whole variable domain EAGVAQSPRYKIIEKRQSVAFWCNPISGHATLYWYQQILGQGPKLLIQFQNNGVVDDSQLPKDRFSAERLKGVDSTLKIQPAKLEDSAVYLCASSLVPGGSTDTQYFGPGTRLTVL.

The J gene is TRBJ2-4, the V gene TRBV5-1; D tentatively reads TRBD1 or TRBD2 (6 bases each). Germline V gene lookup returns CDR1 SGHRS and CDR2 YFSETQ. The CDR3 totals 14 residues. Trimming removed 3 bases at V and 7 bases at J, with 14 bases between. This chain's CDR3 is CASSSGDAGNIQYF. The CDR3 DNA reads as TGCGCCAGCAGCTCAGGGGACGCGGGGAACATTCAGTACTTC.

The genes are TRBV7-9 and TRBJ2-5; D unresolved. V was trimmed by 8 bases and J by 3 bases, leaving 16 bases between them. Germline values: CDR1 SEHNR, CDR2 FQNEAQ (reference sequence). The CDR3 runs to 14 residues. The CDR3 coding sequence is TGTGCCAGCCGACTTACCTTTTCGGAAGAGACCCAGTACTTC. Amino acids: CASRLTFSEETQYF. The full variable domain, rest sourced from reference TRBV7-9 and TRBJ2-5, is DTGVSQNPRHKITKRGQNVTFRCDPISEHNRLYWYRQTLGQGPEFLTYFQNEAQLEKSRLLSDRFSAERPKGSFSTLEIQRTEQGDSAMYLCASRLTFSEETQYFGPGTRLLVL.